This TCR beta chain was identified in a study of cytomegalovirus exposure and HLA in healthy donors. Primers included in the PCR were 60 Vbeta and 13 Jbeta primers. Produced via immunoSEQ multiplex PCR; TCRdb's table is partial and in-frame only. The sample holds 200,000 or so clones, approximately 83% seen once. As for this clone: The target antigen is unknown.

V was pared by 2 bases and J by 1 base, with 11 bases of the junction left unmatched. Per the germline V gene, CDR1 is SGHRS and CDR2 is YFSETQ. The CDR3 runs to 17 residues. The study's findings and limits: Later analysis suggested most CMV-associated TCR beta chains were HLA-restricted.

The source material was PBMCs. This rearrangement joins TRBV5-1 to TRBJ2-5, with TRBD2 identical over 7 bases. The TCR comes from a girl between 5 and 17 years old in good health and CMV-seronegative. The CDR3 loop is CASSFTGTTPSQETQYF. The CDR3 nucleotides read TGCGCCAGCAGCTTTACCGGGACTACCCCATCCCAAGAGACCCAGTACTTC.